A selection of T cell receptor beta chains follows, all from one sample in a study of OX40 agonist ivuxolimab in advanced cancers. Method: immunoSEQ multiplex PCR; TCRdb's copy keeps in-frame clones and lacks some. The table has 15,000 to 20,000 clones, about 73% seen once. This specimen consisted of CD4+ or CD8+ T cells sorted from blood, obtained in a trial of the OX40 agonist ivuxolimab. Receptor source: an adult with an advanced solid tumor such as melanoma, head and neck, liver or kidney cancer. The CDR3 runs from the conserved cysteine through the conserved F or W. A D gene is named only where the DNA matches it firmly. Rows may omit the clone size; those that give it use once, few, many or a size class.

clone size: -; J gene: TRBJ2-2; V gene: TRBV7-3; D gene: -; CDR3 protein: CASSLSSRELFF; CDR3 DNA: TGTGCCAGCAGCTTAAGTTCGAGGGAGCTGTTTTTT
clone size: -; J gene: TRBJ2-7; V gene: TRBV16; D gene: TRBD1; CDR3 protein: CASSQGTVSYEQYF; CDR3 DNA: TGTGCCAGCAGCCAAGGGACAGTCTCCTACGAGCAGTACTTC
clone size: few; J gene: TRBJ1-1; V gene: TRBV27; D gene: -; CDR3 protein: CASSLIGLANTEAFF; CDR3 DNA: TGTGCCAGCAGTTTAATAGGGTTGGCAAACACTGAAGCTTTCTTT
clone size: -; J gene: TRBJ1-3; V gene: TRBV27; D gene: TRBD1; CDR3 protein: CASSSYPPDRGPGNTIYF; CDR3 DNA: TGTGCCAGCAGTTCCTACCCACCCGACAGGGGGCCTGGAAACACCATATATTTT
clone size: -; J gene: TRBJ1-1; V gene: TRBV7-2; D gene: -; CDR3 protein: CASTQGFYEAFF; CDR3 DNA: TGTGCCAGCACACAGGGATTCTATGAAGCTTTCTTT
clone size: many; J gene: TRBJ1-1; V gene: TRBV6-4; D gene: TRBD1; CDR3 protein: CASSDSDRGRAFF; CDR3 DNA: TGTGCCAGCAGTGACTCGGACAGGGGTAGAGCTTTCTTT
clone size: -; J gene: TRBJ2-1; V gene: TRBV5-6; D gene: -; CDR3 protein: CAGSIIGANEQFF; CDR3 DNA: TGTGCCGGCAGCATCATAGGAGCCAATGAGCAGTTCTTC
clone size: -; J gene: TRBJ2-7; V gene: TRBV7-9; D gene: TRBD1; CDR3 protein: CASSSSGTGSYEQYF; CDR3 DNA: TGTGCCAGCAGCTCCTCCGGGACAGGCTCCTACGAGCAGTACTTC
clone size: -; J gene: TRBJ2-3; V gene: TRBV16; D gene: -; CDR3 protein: CASSQAFTDTQYF; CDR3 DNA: TGTGCCAGCAGCCAAGCTTTCACAGATACGCAGTATTTT
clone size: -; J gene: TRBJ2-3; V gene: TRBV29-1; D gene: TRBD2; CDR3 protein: CSVCLAGSTDTQYF; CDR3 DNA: TGCAGCGTCTGCCTAGCGGGGAGCACAGATACGCAGTATTTT
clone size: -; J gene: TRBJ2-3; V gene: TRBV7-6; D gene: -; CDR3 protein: CASSLWDRVAGGADTQYF; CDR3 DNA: TGTGCCAGCAGCTTATGGGACAGGGTAGCGGGAGGCGCAGATACGCAGTATTTT
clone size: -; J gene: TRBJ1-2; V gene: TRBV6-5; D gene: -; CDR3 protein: CASSPVGPNYGYTF; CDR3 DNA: TGTGCCAGCAGCCCCGTGGGACCTAACTATGGCTACACCTTC
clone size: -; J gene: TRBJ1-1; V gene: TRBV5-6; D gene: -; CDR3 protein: CASSLAGGVEAFF; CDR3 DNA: TGTGCCAGCAGCTTGGCTGGGGGAGTAGAAGCTTTCTTT
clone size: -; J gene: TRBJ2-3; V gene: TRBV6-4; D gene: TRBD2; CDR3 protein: CASSEAGGTDTQYF; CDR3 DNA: TGTGCCAGCAGTGAAGCGGGAGGCACAGATACGCAGTATTTT
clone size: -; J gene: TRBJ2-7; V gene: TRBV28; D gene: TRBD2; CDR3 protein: CASRITSGRSYEQYF; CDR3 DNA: TGTGCCAGCAGAATCACTAGCGGGAGAAGCTACGAGCAGTACTTC
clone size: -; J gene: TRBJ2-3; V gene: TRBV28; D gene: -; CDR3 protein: CASSLANLAGTSTDTQYF; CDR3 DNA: TGTGCCAGCAGTTTGGCGAATCTGGCGGGAACTAGCACAGATACGCAGTATTTT
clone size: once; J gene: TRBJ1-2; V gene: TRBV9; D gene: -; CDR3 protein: CASSDGRSRGLVYGYTF; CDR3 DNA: TGTGCCAGCAGCGATGGTAGGAGTCGGGGGCTGGTCTATGGCTACACCTTC
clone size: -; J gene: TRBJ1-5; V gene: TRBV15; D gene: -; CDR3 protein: CATSSNSINQPQHF; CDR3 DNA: TGTGCCACCAGCAGTAACAGCATTAATCAGCCCCAGCATTTT
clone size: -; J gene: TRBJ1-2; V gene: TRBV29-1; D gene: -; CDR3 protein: CSVGDSAYGYTF; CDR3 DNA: TGCAGCGTTGGCGACAGCGCTTATGGCTACACCTTC
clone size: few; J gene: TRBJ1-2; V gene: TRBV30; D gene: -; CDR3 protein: CAWKQHGGGEDGYTF; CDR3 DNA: TGTGCCTGGAAACAACACGGGGGGGGCGAAGATGGCTACACCTTC
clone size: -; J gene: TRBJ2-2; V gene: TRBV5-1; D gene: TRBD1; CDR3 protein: CASSLTGGLDTGELFF; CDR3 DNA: TGCGCCAGCAGCTTAACAGGGGGCTTAGACACCGGGGAGCTGTTTTTT
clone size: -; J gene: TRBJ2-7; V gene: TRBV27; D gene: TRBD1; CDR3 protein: CASSDRASEQYF; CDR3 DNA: TGTGCCAGCAGCGACAGGGCTAGCGAGCAGTACTTC
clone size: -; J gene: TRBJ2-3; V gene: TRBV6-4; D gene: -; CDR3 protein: CASSEGRGHTDTQYF; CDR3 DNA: TGTGCCAGCAGTGAAGGGCGGGGACACACAGATACGCAGTATTTT
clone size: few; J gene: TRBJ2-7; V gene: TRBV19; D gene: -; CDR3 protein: CASSIDGDYEQYF; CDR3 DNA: TGTGCCAGTAGTATTGACGGTGACTACGAGCAGTACTTC
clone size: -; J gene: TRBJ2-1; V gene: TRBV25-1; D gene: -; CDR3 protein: CASSEVQAEESFF; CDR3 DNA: TGTGCCAGCAGTGAAGTTCAAGCTGAGGAGTCGTTCTTC
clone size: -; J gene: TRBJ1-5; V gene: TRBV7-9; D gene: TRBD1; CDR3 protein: CASSLGQGGQPQHF; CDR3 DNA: TGTGCCAGCAGCTTAGGACAGGGTGGGCAGCCCCAGCATTTT
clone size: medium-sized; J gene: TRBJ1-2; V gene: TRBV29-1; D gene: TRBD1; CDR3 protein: CSVVTGDRYGYTF; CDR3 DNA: TGCAGCGTTGTTACAGGGGATCGCTATGGCTACACCTTC
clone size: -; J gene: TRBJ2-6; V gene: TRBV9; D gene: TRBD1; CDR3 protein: CASSVAGQGTGANVLTF; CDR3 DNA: TGTGCCAGCAGCGTAGCAGGACAGGGAACTGGGGCCAACGTCCTGACTTTC
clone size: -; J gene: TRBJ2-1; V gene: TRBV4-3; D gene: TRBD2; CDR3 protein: CASSQEKGAGVGHEQFF; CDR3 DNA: TGCGCCAGCAGCCAAGAAAAGGGAGCGGGAGTAGGACATGAGCAGTTCTTC
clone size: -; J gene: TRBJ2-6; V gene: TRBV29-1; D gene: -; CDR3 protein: CSVEGLGGAGANVLTF; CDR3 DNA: TGCAGCGTTGAAGGGCTTGGAGGGGCTGGGGCCAACGTCCTGACTTTC
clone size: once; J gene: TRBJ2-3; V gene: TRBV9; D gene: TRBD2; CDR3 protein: CASSVLAGPDTDTQYF; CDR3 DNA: TGTGCCAGCAGCGTCCTAGCGGGACCTGACACAGATACGCAGTATTTT
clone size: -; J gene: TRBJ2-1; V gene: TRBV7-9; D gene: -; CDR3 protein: CASSLALSLGSYNEQFF; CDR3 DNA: TGTGCCAGCAGCTTAGCGCTGAGCTTGGGCTCCTACAATGAGCAGTTCTTC
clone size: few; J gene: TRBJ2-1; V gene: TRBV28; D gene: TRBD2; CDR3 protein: CASSSQSGRTYNEQFF; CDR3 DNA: TGTGCCAGCAGTTCCCAGAGCGGGAGAACCTACAATGAGCAGTTCTTC
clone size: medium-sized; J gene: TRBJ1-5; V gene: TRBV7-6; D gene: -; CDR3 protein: CASSLGGDRRNQPQHF; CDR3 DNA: TGTGCCAGCAGCTTAGGTGGGGACCGTCGCAATCAGCCCCAGCATTTT
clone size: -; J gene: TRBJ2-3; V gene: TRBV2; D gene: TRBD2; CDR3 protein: CASSQAGGHTDTQYF; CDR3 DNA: TGTGCCAGCAGTCAAGCGGGAGGGCACACAGATACGCAGTATTTT
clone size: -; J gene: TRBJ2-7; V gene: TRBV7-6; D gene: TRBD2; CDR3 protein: CASSFGSGSLYEQYF; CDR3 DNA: TGTGCCAGCAGCTTCGGTAGCGGGAGCTTGTACGAGCAGTACTTC
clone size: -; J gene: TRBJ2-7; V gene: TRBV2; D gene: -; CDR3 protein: CASSEGGIFSSYEQYF; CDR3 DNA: TGTGCCAGCAGTGAGGGCGGTATCTTTAGCTCCTACGAGCAGTACTTC
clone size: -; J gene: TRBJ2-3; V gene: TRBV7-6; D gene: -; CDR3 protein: CASSQRQGELAGNTDTQYF; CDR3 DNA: TGTGCCAGCAGCCAACGACAGGGGGAACTAGCGGGGAACACAGATACGCAGTATTTT
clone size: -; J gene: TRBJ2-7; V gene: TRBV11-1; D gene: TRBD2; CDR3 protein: CASGSSGRGYEQYF; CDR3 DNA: TGTGCCAGCGGGTCTAGCGGGAGGGGGTACGAGCAGTACTTC
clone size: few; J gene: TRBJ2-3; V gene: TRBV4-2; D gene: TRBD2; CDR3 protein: CASSQGLAEGTDTQYF; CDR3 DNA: TGTGCCAGCAGCCAAGGACTAGCGGAGGGCACAGATACGCAGTATTTT
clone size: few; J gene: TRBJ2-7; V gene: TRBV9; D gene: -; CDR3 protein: CASSVGSGSYEQYF; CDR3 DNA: TGTGCCAGCAGCGTAGGAAGCGGTTCCTACGAGCAGTACTTC
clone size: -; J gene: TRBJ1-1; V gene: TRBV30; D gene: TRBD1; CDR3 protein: CAWGSGTGSTEAFF; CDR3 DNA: TGTGCCTGGGGATCCGGGACAGGGAGCACTGAAGCTTTCTTT
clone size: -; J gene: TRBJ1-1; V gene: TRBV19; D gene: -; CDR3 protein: CASSAGNTEAFF; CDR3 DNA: TGTGCCAGTAGTGCCGGGAACACTGAAGCTTTCTTT
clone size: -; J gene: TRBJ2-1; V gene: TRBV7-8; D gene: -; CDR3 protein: CASSLGVLTGTESSYNEQFF; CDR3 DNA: TGTGCCAGCAGCTTAGGGGTGCTGACCGGGACGGAAAGCTCCTACAATGAGCAGTTCTTC
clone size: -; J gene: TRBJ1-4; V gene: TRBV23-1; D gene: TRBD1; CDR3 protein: CASSHWGQLSTNEKLFF; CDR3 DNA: TGCGCCAGCAGTCACTGGGGACAGCTATCAACTAATGAAAAACTGTTTTTT
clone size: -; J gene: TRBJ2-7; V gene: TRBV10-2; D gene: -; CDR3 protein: CASRRDSSYEQYF; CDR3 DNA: TGCGCCAGCAGACGAGACAGCTCCTACGAGCAGTACTTC
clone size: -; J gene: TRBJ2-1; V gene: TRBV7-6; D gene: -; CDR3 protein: CASSFRLMEDNEQFF; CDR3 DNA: TGTGCCAGCAGCTTTCGACTGATGGAAGACAATGAGCAGTTCTTC